This TCR beta chain was retrieved from a study of low-dose radiotherapy and immunotherapy resistance in tumors. On the study more broadly: Patients of Cohort 1 had 0.5 Gy fractions every 2 weeks, which summed to 6.5 Gy. The study gave Cohort 2 1 Gy per fraction every two weeks, totaling 13 Gy over 26 weeks.

As to time point: after trial treatment. Documented treatment: LDRT plus nivolumab, ipilimumab, low-dose cyclophosphamide and aspirin (RACIN trial). Patients with advanced, tumor-infiltrating lymphocyte-negative solid tumors were eligible. TRAV and TRBV primers primed cDNA for both TCRalpha and TCRbeta. Using a constant-region primer together with a V-primer adapter, TCRs were subjected to approximately 20 PCR cycles of amplification. Each CDR3 protein gets one entry after TCRdb re-called the reads with MiXCR. Among roughly 90,000 distinct CDR3 sequences listed, 20% were seen once. The V end was cut by 1 base, the J end by 5 bases, with 18 bases between. Germline CDR1 and CDR2: MGHRA and YSYEKL. CDR3 size: 17 residues. This clonotype has a count of ten or more.

This sample comprised PBMCs, obtained after low-dose radiotherapy plus immunotherapy. The chain has TRBV4-1 and TRBJ2-1; either TRBD1 or TRBD2 may fit D (6 bases each). This receptor was identified in a female donor with ovarian cancer. The CDR3 DNA sequence: TGCGCCAGCAGCCAAGTTCTGATCTGGGGGGCCAACAATGAGCAGTTCTTC. This sequence encodes CASSQVLIWGANNEQFF.